This is a list of T cell receptor beta chains from one sample in a study of T cell responses to AZD1222 COVID-19 vaccine. The protocol was immunoSEQ multiplex PCR, while the TCRdb copy is restricted to in-frame clones and leaves out a portion. The data contain about 100,000 clones, roughly 90% of them seen just once; the ten biggest clones take up around 3%. The sequences come from peripheral blood, collected on day 0 of AZD1222 vaccination. These receptors were obtained from an adult in good health. The CDR3 runs from the conserved cysteine through the conserved F or W. Fields, in order: D gene, V gene, J gene, CDR3 protein. A D gene is named only where the DNA matches it firmly.

D: -
V: TRBV24-1
J: TRBJ1-1
CDR3: CATSPGTSNTEAFF

D: TRBD2
V: TRBV2
J: TRBJ2-7
CDR3: CASSEALRTSGTNIAYEQYF

D: -
V: TRBV3-1/TRBV3-2
J: TRBJ1-5
CDR3: CASSQGPQVQPQHF

D: TRBD2
V: TRBV3-1/TRBV3-2
J: TRBJ2-4
CDR3: CASSKPGLAGGPVSMGAKNIQYF

D: TRBD1
V: TRBV5-6
J: TRBJ2-7
CDR3: CASSLVGTGGFYEQYF

D: -
V: TRBV27
J: TRBJ1-1
CDR3: CASSLRGLENTEAFF

D: -
V: TRBV7-2
J: TRBJ1-2
CDR3: CASSLDAPVNGYTF

D: -
V: TRBV6-5
J: TRBJ2-5
CDR3: CASSQGLEQETQYF

D: -
V: TRBV4-1
J: TRBJ1-2
CDR3: CASSQEDMSRGYTF

D: -
V: TRBV19
J: TRBJ2-6
CDR3: CASSEALMRSGANVLTF

D: TRBD2
V: TRBV3-1/TRBV3-2
J: TRBJ2-5
CDR3: CASSQWLAGAETQYF

D: -
V: TRBV4-2
J: TRBJ2-3
CDR3: CASSHQLKSYTDTQYF